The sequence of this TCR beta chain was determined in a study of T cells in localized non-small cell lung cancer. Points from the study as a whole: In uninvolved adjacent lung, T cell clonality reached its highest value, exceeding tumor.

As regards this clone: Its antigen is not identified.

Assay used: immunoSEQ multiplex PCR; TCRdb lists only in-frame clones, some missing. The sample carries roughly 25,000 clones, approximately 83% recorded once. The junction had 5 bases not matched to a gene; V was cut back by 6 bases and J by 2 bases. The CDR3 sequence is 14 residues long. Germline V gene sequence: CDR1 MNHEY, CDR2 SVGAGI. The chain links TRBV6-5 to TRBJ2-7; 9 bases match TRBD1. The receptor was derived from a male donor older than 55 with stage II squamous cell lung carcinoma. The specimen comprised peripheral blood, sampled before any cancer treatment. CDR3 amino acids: CASSPRDRAYEQYF. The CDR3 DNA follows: TGTGCCAGCAGCCCCCGGGACAGGGCCTACGAGCAGTACTTC.